The present entry profiles one TCR beta chain with its context. The antigen is not known. A far larger clone lies a single base away; this is likely a read error. Other nucleotide sequences from this sample produce the same CDR3. The CDR3 has 14 amino acids. The ends were cut back, 0 bases at V and 5 bases at J, with 8 bases in the middle. Germline-derived CDR1 and CDR2 are SGDLS and YYNGEE. Using immunoSEQ multiplex PCR, the repertoire was profiled, and TCRdb retains in-frame clones only, with some absent. This sample has under 120,000 clones, with less than 80% found just once. This entry belongs to a study of shared clonotypes between healthy human individuals. Study-wide background: CD4 naive and CD4 memory each took three plates per donor, while CD8 naive took two and CD8 memory one. General observations from the study: Sequencing depth was a factor that was expected to affect clonotype sharing among donors. Relative to memory subsets, naive subsets generally showed larger estimated richness.

Input material: memory CD8+ T cells sorted from blood. The sample's subset: CD45RO+ cells pooled with CCR7-negative TemRA cells. The genes are TRBV9 and TRBJ2-2; no clear D. This receptor was obtained from a woman aged 25-40 years in good health. The CDR3 DNA is TGTGCCAGCAGCGTAGCGTGGGGAACCGGGGAGCTGTTTTTT. Translating it yields CASSVAWGTGELFF.